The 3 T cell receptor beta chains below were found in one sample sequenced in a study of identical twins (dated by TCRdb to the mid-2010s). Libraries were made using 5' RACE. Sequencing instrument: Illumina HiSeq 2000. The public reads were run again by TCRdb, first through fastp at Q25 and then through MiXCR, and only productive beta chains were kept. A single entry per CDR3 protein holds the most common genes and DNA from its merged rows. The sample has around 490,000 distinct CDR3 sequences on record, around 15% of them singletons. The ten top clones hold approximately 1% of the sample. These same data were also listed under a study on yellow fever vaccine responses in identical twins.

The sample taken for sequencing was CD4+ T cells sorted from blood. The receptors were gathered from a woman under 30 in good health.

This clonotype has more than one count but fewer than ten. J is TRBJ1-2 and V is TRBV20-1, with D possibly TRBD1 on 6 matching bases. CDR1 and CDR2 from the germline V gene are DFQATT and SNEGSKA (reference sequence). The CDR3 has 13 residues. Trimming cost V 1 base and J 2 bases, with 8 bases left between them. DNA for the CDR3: TGCAGTGCTAGAGCCGGACAGAACTATGGCTACACCTTC. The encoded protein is CSARAGQNYGYTF.

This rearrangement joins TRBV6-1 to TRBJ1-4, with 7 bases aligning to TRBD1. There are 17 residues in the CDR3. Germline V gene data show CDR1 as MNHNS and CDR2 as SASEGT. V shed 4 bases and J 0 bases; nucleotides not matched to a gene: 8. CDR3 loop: CASSVRTGLATNEKLFF. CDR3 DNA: TGTGCCAGCAGTGTTCGGACAGGACTTGCAACTAATGAAAAACTGTTTTTT.

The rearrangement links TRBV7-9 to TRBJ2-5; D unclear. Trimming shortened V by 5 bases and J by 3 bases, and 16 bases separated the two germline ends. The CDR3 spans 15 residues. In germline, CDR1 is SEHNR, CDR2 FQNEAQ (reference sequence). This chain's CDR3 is CASSERTALKETQYF. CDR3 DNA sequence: TGTGCCAGCAGCGAGAGGACCGCCCTCAAAGAGACCCAGTACTTC.